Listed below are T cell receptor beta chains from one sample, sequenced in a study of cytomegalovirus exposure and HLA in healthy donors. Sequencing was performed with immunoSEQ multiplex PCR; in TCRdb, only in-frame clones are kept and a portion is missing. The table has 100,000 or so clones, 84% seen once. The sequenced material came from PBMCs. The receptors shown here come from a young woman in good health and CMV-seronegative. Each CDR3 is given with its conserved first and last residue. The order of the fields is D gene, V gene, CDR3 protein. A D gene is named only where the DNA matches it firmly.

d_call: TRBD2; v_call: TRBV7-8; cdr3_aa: CASSLGLAGVAKNIQYF
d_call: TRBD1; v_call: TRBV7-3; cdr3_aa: CASSSGGDHGYTF
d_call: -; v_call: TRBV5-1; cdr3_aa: CASSLGAGRNGYTF
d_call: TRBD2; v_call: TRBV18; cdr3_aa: CASSPALAVSSYEQYF
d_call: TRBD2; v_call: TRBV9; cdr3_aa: CASSAGMVAGGSYEQYF
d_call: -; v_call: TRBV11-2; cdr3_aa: CASSSSVGSSYNEQFF
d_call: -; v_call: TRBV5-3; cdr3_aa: CARSLSAQGNRRYEQYF
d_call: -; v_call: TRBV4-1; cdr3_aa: CASSHVNNEQFF
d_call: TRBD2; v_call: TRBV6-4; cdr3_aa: CASSLSGGDTGELFF
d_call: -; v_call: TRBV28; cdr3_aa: CASSFSPRASEQYF
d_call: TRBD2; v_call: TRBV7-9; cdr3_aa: CASSPGTSGRRYTQYF
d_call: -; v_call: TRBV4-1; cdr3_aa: CASSPGLYYEKLFF
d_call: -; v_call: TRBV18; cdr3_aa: CASSRSTEGETQYF
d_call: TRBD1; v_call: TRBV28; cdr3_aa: CASRTGAYEQYF
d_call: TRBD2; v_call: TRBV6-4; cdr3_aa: CASSGPTDTGTRSPDTQYF
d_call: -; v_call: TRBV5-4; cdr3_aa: CASSLFMTQETQYF
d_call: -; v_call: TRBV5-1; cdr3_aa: CASSLAGSSYNSPLHF
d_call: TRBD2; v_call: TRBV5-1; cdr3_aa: CASSPVGLAASYEQYF
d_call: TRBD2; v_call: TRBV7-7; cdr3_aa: CASSLEREGWETQYF
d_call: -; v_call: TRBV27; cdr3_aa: CASSTYTGSSYEQYF
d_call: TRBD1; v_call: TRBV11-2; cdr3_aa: CASSSGTEETQYF
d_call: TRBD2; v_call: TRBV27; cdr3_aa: CASSRTASGGATGELFF
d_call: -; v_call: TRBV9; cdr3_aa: CASSEGQGYGYTF
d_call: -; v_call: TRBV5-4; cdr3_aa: CASSNTGRSTNEKLFF
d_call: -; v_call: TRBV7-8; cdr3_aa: CASSLGRDPRTGNTIYF
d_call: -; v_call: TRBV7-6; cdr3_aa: CASSLAGGPPNEQFF
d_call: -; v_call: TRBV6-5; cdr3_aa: CASREGRLRTEAFF
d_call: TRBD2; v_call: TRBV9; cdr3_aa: CASSPGLAGAAYEQYF
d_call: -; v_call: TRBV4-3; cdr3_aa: CASSQGRSYEQYF
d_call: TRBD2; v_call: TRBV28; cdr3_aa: CASSSGAASGRANEQFF
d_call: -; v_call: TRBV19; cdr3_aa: CASSIDRDYEQYF
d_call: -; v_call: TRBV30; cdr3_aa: CAWSRDSYNEQFF
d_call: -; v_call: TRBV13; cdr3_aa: CASSLLTTLRPYEQYF
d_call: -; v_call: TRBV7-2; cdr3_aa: CASSLAPRVGTNEQFF
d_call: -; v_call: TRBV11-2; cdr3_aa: CASSTSGTYNYEQYF
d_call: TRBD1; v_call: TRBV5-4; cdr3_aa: CASTSPGQVPYDYGYTF
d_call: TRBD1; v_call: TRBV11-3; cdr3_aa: CASSPGQAAEETQYF